The sequence of this T cell receptor beta chain was determined in a study of blood T cell repertoires in COVID-19. The assay was immunoSEQ multiplex PCR, and TCRdb's table has in-frame clones only and misses some. This repertoire shows around 80,000 clones, around 80% found once; its top ten account for approximately 12%. The V end lost 1 base, the J end lost 1 base, and 13 bases lay between the germline ends. The CDR3 spans 16 residues. The germline gives CDR1 SGHRS, CDR2 YFSETQ. Sequences were obtained from peripheral blood. The V call is TRBV5-1, the J call TRBJ2-3, with D hard to call. The receptor was isolated from a man aged 80 or over with acute or convalescent COVID-19. The CDR3 region is CASSLFQRSGTDTQYF. The CDR3 region has the DNA TGCGCCAGCAGCTTGTTTCAGCGAAGCGGCACAGATACGCAGTATTTT.